The source of this T cell receptor beta chain is a study of glioma-infiltrating T cells. V dropped 7 bases and J dropped 7 bases, with 9 bases sitting between them. Germline CDR1 is MNHNS and CDR2 is SASEGT. The CDR3 is 11 amino acids. The iRepertoire nested amplicon-rescue multiplex PCR amplified TCR alpha and beta CDR3s from RNA. TCRdb reprocessed the multiplex PCR reads via MiXCR and lists one record per CDR3 protein. The table lists some 17,000 distinct CDR3 sequences, 58% of them singletons. This clonotype was obtained from a human donor with low-grade glioma or glioblastoma, undergoing nonglioma brain surgery, or in good health (not recorded which). Specimen: glioma tissue, nonneoplastic brain tissue, or PBMCs (not recorded which). The chain uses TRBV6-1 and TRBJ2-3; D ambiguous. The CDR3 region has the DNA TGTGCCAGCACTGACGGCTATACGCAGTATTTT. Translated: CASTDGYTQYF.